The 24 T cell receptor beta chains below were found in one sample sequenced in a study of T cell repertoires in cytomegalovirus infection. MiXCR, applied by TCRdb to the reads, yields one record per CDR3 protein. This sample has fewer than 250,000 distinct CDR3 sequences, with roughly 12% found just once. The sequencing sample was made of PBMCs. The receptors come from a human donor in good health (CMV status not recorded). Some clones in this sample may be carry-over from other donors' samples.

This clonotype was counted at least ten times. The V gene is TRBV7-2, the J gene TRBJ2-6; D remains ambiguous. V was shortened by 4 bases and J by 2 bases, with 9 bases between the two germline ends. Looked up from germline, CDR1 is SGHTA and CDR2 is FQGNSA. The CDR3 is 15 residues long. The chain's CDR3 is CASSSREAGANVLTF. The CDR3 bases are TGTGCCAGCAGCTCAAGGGAAGCTGGGGCCAACGTCCTGACTTTC.

This clonotype has at least ten counts. The chain combines TRBV7-3 with TRBJ1-4; 8 positions agree with TRBD1. The germline V gene has CDR1 SGHTA and CDR2 FQGTGA. The V segment lost 5 bases and the J segment 6 bases; nucleotides outside the gene matches: 8. The CDR3 spans 15 residues. The DNA of the CDR3 is TGTGCCAGCAGCCCTTCGGGACAGGCCTATGAAAAACTGTTTTTT. Translating gives CASSPSGQAYEKLFF.

The chain carries TRBV24-1 and TRBJ1-5; D is possibly TRBD1 (6 bases). The CDR3 extends over 15 amino acids. With 4 bases removed from V and 5 bases from J, the gap between germline ends came to 14 bases. Germline CDR1 and CDR2: KGHDR and SFDVKD. The DNA for the CDR3 is TGTGCCACCAGTGACCGGGACAACACCCATCAGCCCCAGCATTTT. This codes for CATSDRDNTHQPQHF.

This clonotype turned up a few times. The CDR3 is CASSWDSLNQPQHF. CDR3 nucleotide sequence: TGTGCCAGCAGTTGGGACAGCCTCAATCAGCCCCAGCATTTT. The rearrangement uses TRBV6-2 or TRBV6-3 and TRBJ1-5, with 7 bases lining up with TRBD1. V shed 4 bases, J shed 3 bases, and the junction held 3 bases outside the gene matches. The length of the CDR3 is 14 residues. Germline V gives CDR1 MNHEY, CDR2 SVGEGT.

There are many counts of this clonotype. The chain combines TRBV6-4 with TRBJ1-2; 11 nucleotides agree with TRBD1. The CDR3 length is 16 residues. Germline V CDR1 and CDR2: MRHNA, SNTAGT. Trimming cost V 6 bases and J 8 bases; bases outside gene matches: 14. Written as DNA, the CDR3 is TGTGCCAGCAGCTCAAAACCTGGACAGGGGGCGAAAGGCTACACCTTC. Amino acid sequence: CASSSKPGQGAKGYTF.

There are many counts of this clonotype. CDR3 coding DNA: TGTGCTAGTGGTTTGGATGGGCAGTCGTACAATGAGCAGTTCTTC. Translation: CASGLDGQSYNEQFF. V gene TRBV12-5 combines with J gene TRBJ2-1, with no clear D. There are 15 residues in the CDR3. V dropped 1 base and J dropped 4 bases, with 11 bases sitting between them. Germline CDR1 reads LGHNT; CDR2 reads FRNRAP.

This clonotype was seen ten or more times. The chain employs TRBV28 and TRBJ1-1, with D uncertain. Germline V CDR1 and CDR2: MDHEN, SYDVKM. V lost 2 bases to trimming and J lost 0 bases, with 4 bases between them. CDR3 length equals 13 residues. The CDR3, as DNA: TGTGCCAGCAGTTTAGCACTGAACACTGAAGCTTTCTTT. This sequence encodes CASSLALNTEAFF.

This clonotype was seen more than once but under ten times. The CDR3 loop is CASSLTGDPTYEQYF. CDR3 nucleotide sequence: TGTGCCAGCAGCTTGACAGGGGACCCGACCTACGAGCAGTACTTC. The chain carries TRBV12-3 or TRBV12-4 and TRBJ2-7; TRBD1 agrees at 8 bases. There are 15 residues in the CDR3. V lost 6 bases, J lost 2 bases, and 9 bases stayed unmatched.

This clonotype was counted many times. The CDR3 bases are TGCAGTGCTAGAGATTTTGGGCGACTAGCGGGAGGGGAGACCCAGTACTTC. Encoded protein: CSARDFGRLAGGETQYF. The genes are TRBV20-1 and TRBJ2-5; 14 bases match TRBD2. The germline V gene encodes CDR1 DFQATT and CDR2 SNEGSKA (reference sequence). The CDR3 has 17 residues. Trimming cost V 0 bases and J 5 bases; bases outside gene matches: 8.

This clonotype was seen a few times. The chain is built from TRBV28 and TRBJ2-5; D may match TRBD1 or TRBD2 (5 bases each). Germline CDR1 MDHEN, CDR2 SYDVKM. The CDR3 is 15 residues long. V lost 7 bases and J lost 2, with 17 bases in between. The DNA for the CDR3 is TGTGCCAGCACCACACCCGGGACGGGACAAGAGACCCAGTACTTC. This gives the protein CASTTPGTGQETQYF.

This clonotype has a count of ten or more. The chain couples TRBV6-5 to TRBJ1-5; possible D gene TRBD1, 5 bases. The V end was cut by 0 bases, the J end by 1 base, with 13 bases between. Per germline, CDR1 MNHEY and CDR2 SVGAGI. The CDR3 contains 17 residues. The CDR3: CASSYSARGASNQPQHF. The CDR3 DNA reads as TGTGCCAGCAGTTACTCCGCACGTGGGGCCAGCAATCAGCCCCAGCATTTT.

This chain connects TRBV7-9 to TRBJ2-7; 10 bases align to TRBD2. CDR1 is SEHNR and CDR2 is FQNEAQ in the germline V gene (reference sequence). V was pared by 5 bases and J by 6 bases, with 10 bases of the junction left unmatched. The CDR3 spans 15 residues. The DNA for the CDR3 is TGTGCCAGCAGCCCTTTAGCCGGGACTAGCGCCGAGCAGTACTTC. Translation: CASSPLAGTSAEQYF.

This clonotype was observed a few times. The rearrangement joins TRBV6-6 to TRBJ2-7, with a tentative D call TRBD2 (6 bases). V lost 7 bases, J lost 5 bases, and 18 bases lay in between. Germline V CDR1 and CDR2: MNHNY, SVGAGI (reference sequence). CDR3 size: 14 residues. CDR3 coding DNA: TGTGCCAGCACCGCGGGACGTCCGTTCGACGAGCAGTACTTC. Its protein is CASTAGRPFDEQYF.

Ten or more counts support this clonotype. The rearrangement uses TRBV7-2 and TRBJ2-3, with a weak D call TRBD2 (6 bases). Trimming stripped 1 base from V and 5 bases from J, with 16 bases between. The CDR3 totals 16 residues. Looked up from germline, CDR1 is SGHTA and CDR2 is FQGNSA. The CDR3 spells CASSLGGVGVLDTQYF. The CDR3 DNA reads TGTGCCAGCAGCTTAGGGGGGGTAGGGGTCTTAGATACGCAGTATTTT.

The V call is TRBV29-1, the J call TRBJ1-1, with 7 bases aligning to TRBD1. Germline values: CDR1 SQVTM, CDR2 ANQGSEA. The V segment lost 6 bases and the J segment 8 bases; nucleotides outside the gene matches: 9. The CDR3 is 12 amino acids. The CDR3 region has the DNA TGCAGCGTCTTCACAGGGGCTCCCGAAGCTTTCTTT. Protein sequence: CSVFTGAPEAFF. The whole variable domain, remainder taken from reference TRBV29-1 and TRBJ1-1, is SAVISQKPSRDICQRGTSLTIQCQVDSQVTMMFWYRQQPGQSLTLIATANQGSEATYESGFVIDKFPISRPNLTFSTLTVSNMSPEDSSIYLCSVFTGAPEAFFGQGTRLTVV.

This chain links TRBV7-3 with TRBJ2-1; 11 bases are a match to TRBD2. Germline V gives CDR1 SGHTA, CDR2 FQGTGA. V shed 1 base, J shed 0 bases, and the junction held 11 bases outside the gene matches. The CDR3 loop spans 20 amino acids. The CDR3 DNA reads TGTGCCAGCAGCTTAATTGGGACTAGCGGATATTCTGCCTCCTACAATGAGCAGTTCTTC. This translates into CASSLIGTSGYSASYNEQFF.

In its sample, this clonotype was seen many times. This rearrangement joins TRBV7-2 to TRBJ1-5; D is undetermined. The germline V and J ends were trimmed by 5 bases and 6 bases, with 23 bases remaining between them. The germline gives CDR1 SGHTA, CDR2 FQGNSA. CDR3 length equals 17 residues. As DNA, the CDR3 is TGTGCCAGCAGCCAAGAGACGGCCCCAGAGCGAAGTCAGCCCCAGCATTTT. The encoded protein is CASSQETAPERSQPQHF.

This clonotype was counted many times. The chain couples TRBV7-2 to TRBJ2-5; a weak D match, TRBD1 (6 bases). The V and J ends lost 3 bases and 7 bases respectively, with 15 bases between them. The germline V gene encodes CDR1 SGHTA and CDR2 FQGNSA. The CDR3 extends over 14 amino acids. CDR3: CASSFTGSTVTQYF. As DNA, the CDR3 is TGTGCCAGCAGCTTTACAGGGTCGACAGTGACCCAGTACTTC.

This clonotype was seen a handful of times. The gene calls are TRBV5-4 and TRBJ2-7; D gene uncertain. Germline lookup yields CDR1 SGHNT and CDR2 YYREEE (reference sequence). This CDR3 is 13 amino acids long. V lost 2 bases to trimming and J lost 5 bases, with 11 bases between them. The CDR3 DNA follows: TGTGCCAGCAGCTTAAAAGGGTCGGACGAGCAGTACTTC. Its translation: CASSLKGSDEQYF.

Ten or more counts support this clonotype. This chain links TRBV7-2 with TRBJ1-2; D unclear. Trimming shortened V by 1 base and J by 1 base, and 10 bases separated the two germline ends. The V gene's germline CDR1 is SGHTA and CDR2 FQGNSA. The CDR3 consists of 15 residues. In nucleotides, the CDR3 is TGTGCCAGCAGCTTAGAGGCCAGATTTAACTATGGCTACACCTTC. Its protein product is CASSLEARFNYGYTF.

This clonotype showed up just a few times. The rearrangement joins TRBV6-2 or TRBV6-3 to TRBJ1-1; no reliable D call. V was trimmed by 6 bases and J by 13 bases, leaving 18 bases between them. CDR3 length: 12 amino acids. The germline CDR1 and CDR2 sequences are MNHEY and SVGEGT. The CDR3 protein is CASSAGLGKLFF. For the CDR3, the DNA is TGTGCCAGCAGCGCCGGATTGGGGAAGCTTTTCTTT.

The genes are TRBV7-2 and TRBJ2-7; a weak D match, TRBD1 (6 bases). This CDR3 is 14 amino acids long. Looked up from germline, CDR1 is SGHTA and CDR2 is FQGNSA. Trimming cost V 4 bases and J 3 bases, with 13 bases left between them. CDR3 bases: TGTGCCAGCAGCTACGGGACATCGCGCTACGAGCAGTACTTC. Translated, it gives CASSYGTSRYEQYF.

This clonotype was recorded at least ten times. The chain links TRBV6-6 to TRBJ2-5; D ambiguous. Trimming pared 1 base from V and 3 bases from J, leaving 6 bases between. The CDR3 sequence is 13 residues long. Germline CDR1 reads MNHNY; CDR2 reads SVGAGI (reference sequence). The CDR3 DNA is TGTGCCAGCAGTTACTTTGGGGAAGAGACCCAGTACTTC. Translating it yields CASSYFGEETQYF.

This clonotype was picked up many times. V gene TRBV7-3 combines with J gene TRBJ2-5; D may match TRBD1 or TRBD2 (5 bases each). V gave up 1 base and J gave up 0 bases, with 6 bases separating them. The germline gives CDR1 SGHTA, CDR2 FQGTGA. The CDR3 covers 14 residues. CDR3 loop: CASSLRGNQETQYF. Here the CDR3 DNA reads TGTGCCAGCAGCTTAAGGGGGAACCAAGAGACCCAGTACTTC. Based on the CDR3 plus reference TRBV7-3 and TRBJ2-5, the full variable domain is GAGVSQTPSNKVTEKGKYVELRCDPISGHTALYWYRQSLGQGPEFLIYFQGTGAADDSGLPNDRFFAVRPEGSVSTLKIQRTERGDSAVYLCASSLRGNQETQYFGPGTRLLVL.